This TCR beta chain is drawn from a study of PD-1 blockade in classical Hodgkin lymphoma. This table comes from immunoSEQ multiplex PCR, and its TCRdb copy is limited to in-frame clones, with some not included. Among about 11,000 clones, around 80% were seen once, and the ten largest hold 34%. Every one of the patients relapsed after autologous stem cell transplantation (brentuximab vedotin exposure was variable). The CDR3 has 14 residues. V gave up 1 base and J gave up 7 bases, with 14 bases separating them. The germline CDR1 and CDR2 sequences are MGHRA and YSYEKL. The receptor was isolated from a human donor with classical Hodgkin lymphoma. The specimen was peripheral blood mononuclear cells (PBMCs), collected before the second cycle of nivolumab. The V gene is TRBV4-1, the J gene TRBJ2-7, with a weak D call TRBD1 (5 bases). For the CDR3, the DNA is TGCGCCAGCAGCCAAGCAGGGTTGAATGGGGAGCAGTACTTC. The encoded protein is CASSQAGLNGEQYF.